Shown below are 27 T cell receptor beta chains from a single sample sequenced in a study of T cells expressing NK-cell markers (dated by TCRdb to 2018 to 2021). Libraries were made using 5' RACE. Sequenced using an Illumina HiSeq 2000. Reprocessed by TCRdb, the reads give a single entry per CDR3 protein sequence, without DNA. This sample's table has entries for some 280,000 distinct CDR3 sequences. The top ten clonotypes cover about 0.4% of the sample. Sequenced material: blood T cells: a sorted CD56 or NKG2C T cell subset, CD4+ or CD8+ T cells, or bulk PBMC T cells (not recorded which). The receptors shown here come from a young man in good health. Donor details come from another sample of the same person, matched by shared clones.

The chain is built from TRBV4-1 and TRBJ2-7; the TCRdb call, TRBD1, lacks DNA for checking. Germline lookup yields CDR1 MGHRA and CDR2 YSYEKL. This CDR3 comprises 17 residues. The CDR3 region is CASSQKAAGQPFYEQYF.

The chain recombines TRBV21-1 with TRBJ1-6; the TCRdb D gene call, TRBD1, has no DNA to confirm it. TRBV21-1 is a pseudogene segment. CDR3 length equals 17 residues. The CDR3 region is CASSKGTIGANNSPLHF.

The genes are TRBV2 and TRBJ2-7; no DNA is available, so the TRBD1 call from TCRdb remains unchecked. The CDR3 is 11 amino acids. The V gene's germline CDR1 is SNHLY and CDR2 FYNNEI. The CDR3 protein is CASRGHSEQYF. The variable domain in full, completed from reference TRBV2 and TRBJ2-7, reads EPEVTQTPSHQVTQMGQEVILRCVPISNHLYFYWYRQILGQKVEFLVSFYNNEISEKSEIFDDQFSVERPDGSNFTLKIRSTKLEDSAMYFCASRGHSEQYFGPGTRLTVT.

V and J are TRBV12-3 or TRBV12-4 and TRBJ2-4; TCRdb picks TRBD1, but there is no DNA to check that call. This CDR3 has 14 residues. This CDR3 reads CASSKTGSLGIQYF.

The gene calls are TRBV6-2 or TRBV6-3 and TRBJ1-6. From germline, CDR1 is MNHEY and CDR2 SVGEGT. This CDR3 contains 14 residues. CDR3 protein: CASSYSQGGLPLHF.

V usage is TRBV3-1 and J usage is TRBJ2-2. CDR3 length: 14 residues. Germline loops: CDR1 LGHDT, CDR2 YNNKEL (reference sequence). This chain's CDR3 is CASMDLVSTGELFF.

The chain combines TRBV19 with TRBJ2-1; the D call of TRBD2 rests on TCRdb alone, since no DNA is present to check it. Germline assignment: CDR1 LNHDA and CDR2 SQIVND (reference sequence). CDR3 size: 13 residues. CDR3 loop: CASSSSGDNEQFF.

This chain links TRBV6-1 with TRBJ1-1; TCRdb outputs TRBD1, but without DNA this stays unchecked. The germline CDR1 and CDR2 sequences are MNHNS and SASEGT. The CDR3 covers 16 residues. The CDR3 loop reads CASTQRTGRGNTEAFF.

The V call is TRBV6-5, the J call TRBJ2-1; with no DNA, the TCRdb D assignment of TRBD1 cannot be verified. The CDR3 runs 15 residues. The germline V gene has CDR1 MNHEY and CDR2 SVGAGI. The CDR3 is CASSYSRPGVDEQFF.

The V and J genes are TRBV10-3 and TRBJ1-2; TCRdb proposes TRBD1, but this gene call is untestable without DNA. This CDR3 region has 13 residues. Germline V gene data show CDR1 as ENHRY and CDR2 as SYGVKD. Here the CDR3 reads CAITLDRTYGYTF.

The genes are TRBV24-1 and TRBJ2-2; TCRdb selects TRBD1, and the lack of DNA leaves this call unchecked. Germline V gene data show CDR1 as KGHDR and CDR2 as SFDVKD. The CDR3 length is 14 residues. The CDR3 is CATSGQGYPGELFF.

CDR3 loop: CAWSVKGETQYF. The chain employs TRBV30 and TRBJ2-5. The germline V gene has CDR1 GTSNPN and CDR2 SVGIG (reference sequence). The CDR3 covers 12 residues.

J is TRBJ2-1 and V is TRBV7-2; TCRdb's D gene call, TRBD1, goes unchecked for lack of DNA. The germline V gene encodes CDR1 SGHTA and CDR2 FQGNSA. The CDR3 has 14 residues. The CDR3 sequence: CASSPGTGNNEQFF.

The chain carries TRBV5-1 and TRBJ1-1. The CDR3 extends over 15 amino acids. Germline values: CDR1 SGHRS, CDR2 YFSETQ. The CDR3 is CASSLDMLTDTEAFF.

This chain uses TRBV5-6 with TRBJ2-1; the TRBD1 assignment by TCRdb is unverifiable without DNA. The CDR3 extends over 15 amino acids. Germline CDR1 reads SGHDT; CDR2 reads YYEEEE. CDR3 protein: CASSPDRGFFGEQFF.

The chain has TRBV6-6 and TRBJ2-1. The germline CDR1 and CDR2 sequences are MNHNY and SVGAGI (reference sequence). The CDR3 is made up of 11 amino acids. CDR3 sequence reads: CASHSYNEQFF.

The chain recombines TRBV7-6 with TRBJ1-4. The CDR3 runs 14 residues. Germline lookup yields CDR1 SGHVS and CDR2 FNYEAQ. This CDR3 reads CASSPPGLPSSLFF.

The J gene is TRBJ2-2, the V gene TRBV12-5; TCRdb picks TRBD1, but there is no DNA to check that call. Germline CDR1 is LGHNT and CDR2 is FRNRAP. The CDR3 is made up of 15 amino acids. CDR3 in amino acids: CASGAGQGNTGELFF.

The gene calls are TRBV6-1 and TRBJ2-2; there is no DNA to check the TCRdb D call of TRBD1. The CDR3 spans 15 residues. Germline loops: CDR1 MNHNS, CDR2 SASEGT. CDR3: CASSLTGASTGELFF.

This chain joins TRBV30 and TRBJ2-7; there is no DNA to check the TCRdb D call of TRBD1. The CDR3 has 14 residues. Germline assignment: CDR1 GTSNPN and CDR2 SVGIG (reference sequence). The chain's CDR3 is CASNRHSNTYEQYF.

The genes are TRBV7-6 and TRBJ2-3; no DNA is available, so the TRBD1 call from TCRdb remains unchecked. This CDR3 contains 19 residues. The germline V gene has CDR1 SGHVS and CDR2 FNYEAQ. The CDR3 region is CASSLDVGQDLKTTDTQYF.

This rearrangement joins TRBV28 to TRBJ1-5; the D call from TCRdb, TRBD1, cannot be confirmed without DNA. Germline V gene sequence: CDR1 MDHEN, CDR2 SYDVKM. CDR3 size: 14 residues. The CDR3 loop reads CASSLGGVGQPQHF. Drawing the rest from reference TRBV28 and TRBJ1-5, the complete variable domain is DVKVTQSSRYLVKRTGEKVFLECVQDMDHENMFWYRQDPGLGLRLIYFSYDVKMKEKGDIPEGYSVSREKKERFSLILESASTNQTSMYLCASSLGGVGQPQHFGDGTRLSIL.

The V and J genes are TRBV6-6 and TRBJ1-2; TCRdb designates TRBD1, a call that cannot be tested without DNA. This CDR3 is 13 amino acids long. Germline V gene data show CDR1 as MNHNY and CDR2 as SVGAGI (reference sequence). CDR3 region: CASSYSGTAGYTF.

The J gene is TRBJ1-6, the V gene TRBV7-9. The CDR3 length is 15 residues. CDR1 is SEHNR and CDR2 is FQNEAQ in the germline V gene (reference sequence). CDR3 protein: CASSPRSPPDSPLHF.

The genes are TRBV20-1 and TRBJ1-2. Germline CDR1 DFQATT, CDR2 SNEGSKA (reference sequence). The CDR3 covers 12 residues. CDR3 protein: CSARDMWYGYTF.

The chain carries TRBV24-1 and TRBJ2-2; TCRdb names TRBD1, which stays unverified in the absence of DNA. The CDR3 is 12 residues long. Germline lookup yields CDR1 KGHDR and CDR2 SFDVKD. This chain's CDR3 is CATRQGAGELFF.

This chain joins TRBV29-1 and TRBJ1-2. Germline CDR1 is SQVTM and CDR2 is ANQGSEA. The CDR3 has 12 residues. The CDR3 here is CSVEESNYGYTF. The full variable domain, in which reference TRBV29-1 and TRBJ1-2 provide the parts outside the CDR3, is SAVISQKPSRDICQRGTSLTIQCQVDSQVTMMFWYRQQPGQSLTLIATANQGSEATYESGFVIDKFPISRPNLTFSTLTVSNMSPEDSSIYLCSVEESNYGYTFGSGTRLTVV.